This T cell receptor (beta chain) comes out of a study of OX40 agonist ivuxolimab in advanced cancers. Findings and limits, study-wide: Low normalized T-cell clonal expansion also characterized some of the nonresponders. The 0.1-3.0 mg/kg partial responders had among the lowest clonal expansion.

Points on this clone: Its target is not known.

Method: immunoSEQ multiplex PCR; TCRdb's copy keeps in-frame clones and lacks some. The sample holds roughly 42,000 clones; 91% are singletons and the top ten take around 28%. This CDR3 has 14 residues. Germline lookup yields CDR1 SGDLS and CDR2 YYNGEE. V was cut by 0 bases and J by 4 bases, with 9 bases left in between. The sequence derives from an adult with an advanced solid tumor such as melanoma, head and neck, liver or kidney cancer. The sample here was CD4+ or CD8+ T cells sorted from blood, taken in a trial of the OX40 agonist ivuxolimab. The chain recombines TRBV9 with TRBJ2-3; no clear D. Written as DNA, the CDR3 is TGTGCCAGCAGCGTAGAAATTCGCGCAGATACGCAGTATTTT. Translated, it gives CASSVEIRADTQYF. The full variable domain, completed using reference TRBV9 and TRBJ2-3, is DSGVTQTPKHLITATGQRVTLRCSPRSGDLSVYWYQQSLDQGLQFLIQYYNGEERAKGNILERFSAQQFPDLHSELNLSSLELGDSALYFCASSVEIRADTQYFGPGTRLTVL.